The TCR beta chain described here comes from a study of CD8 T cells in Susac syndrome. The authors reverse transcribed about 0.5 to 1 ug RNA with random hexamers. TCRdb reprocessed the immunoSEQ multiplex PCR reads via MiXCR and lists one record per CDR3 protein. The sample lists roughly 120,000 distinct CDR3 sequences, around 94% seen once, with over 0.065% in the top ten. Sequenced material: CD4+ T cells from PBMCs. The source is a human donor in good health.

The CDR3 sequence is CASSWGAWNTGELFF. CDR3 DNA sequence: TGTGCCAGTAGTTGGGGGGCGTGGAACACCGGGGAGCTGTTTTTT. J is TRBJ2-2 and V is TRBV19; D tentatively reads TRBD1 or TRBD2 (6 bases each). V shed 5 bases and J shed 1 base, with 11 bases lying between them. This CDR3 contains 15 residues. Germline lookup yields CDR1 LNHDA and CDR2 SQIVND (reference sequence).